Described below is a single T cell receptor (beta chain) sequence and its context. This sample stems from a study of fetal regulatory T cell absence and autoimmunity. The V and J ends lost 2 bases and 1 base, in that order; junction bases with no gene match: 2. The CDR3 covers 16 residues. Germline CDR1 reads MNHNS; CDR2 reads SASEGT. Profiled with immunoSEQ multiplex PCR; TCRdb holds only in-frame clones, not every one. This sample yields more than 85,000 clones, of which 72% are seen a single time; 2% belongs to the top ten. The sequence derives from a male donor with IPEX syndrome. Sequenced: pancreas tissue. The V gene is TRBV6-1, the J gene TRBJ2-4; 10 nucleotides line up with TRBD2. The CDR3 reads CASSEFSGGAKNIQYF. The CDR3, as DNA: TGTGCCAGCAGTGAATTTAGCGGGGGGGCCAAAAACATTCAGTACTTC.